This T cell receptor beta chain was obtained from a study of Graves' ophthalmopathy and Graves' hyperthyroidism. Overall study results and limits: In blood appeared most of the expanded thyroid clonotypes whose frequency exceeded 0.001. Between ophthalmopathy and stable hyperthyroidism, a 13-signature model drew a separation with just over 85% sensitivity and roughly 78% specificity.

Hyperthyroidism cases were recent diagnoses of under 2 months' duration in people aged 18 to 65. Sampling over 8 ml of fresh peripheral blood provided the PBMCs. In the case of this clonotype: Its antigen is as yet unknown.

The authors amplified TCR beta CDR3 regions, and they did so from RNA transcripts for repertoire sequencing. The authors performed first-round RT-PCR with HTBI primers and then a second-round multiplex PCR. MiXCR, run by TCRdb on the multiplex PCR reads, gives a single entry per CDR3 protein. The sample carries roughly 610,000 distinct CDR3 sequences, about a fifth recorded once. Germline V gene lookup returns CDR1 MNHEY and CDR2 SVGEGT. V lost 4 bases to trimming and J lost 2 bases; unmatched junction nucleotides: 10. This CDR3 comprises 17 residues. The TCR was taken from a woman aged 18-29 years with stable Graves' hyperthyroidism. Some clones in this sample may be carry-over from other donors' samples. The V call is TRBV6-2 or TRBV6-3, the J call TRBJ2-5, with 10 bases aligning to TRBD1. The sample comprised peripheral blood. The CDR3, as DNA: TGTGCCAGCAGTTTTCGCGCGATGGGACAGGGGCAAGAGACCCAGTACTTC. Protein product: CASSFRAMGQGQETQYF.